This TCR beta chain emerged from a study of beta chain features in type 1 diabetes. This clone occurred a few times. Its antigen is still unknown. There are 13 residues in the CDR3. From germline, CDR1 is SQVTM and CDR2 ANQGSEA. V shed 1 base and J shed 0 bases, with 4 bases lying between them. cDNA synthesis used the whole RNA isolate, giving expressed TCRB sequences. Libraries were prepared by immunoSEQ multiplex PCR; TCRdb keeps only in-frame clonotypes and omits some of them. Of 150,000 to 200,000 clones listed, roughly 65% were seen once; the top ten hold about 0.091%. Findings and limits, study-wide: It was not settled here whether HLA type affects TCRB rearrangement. Shortening of TCRB CDR3s, moderate but significant, appeared in all four CD4+ subsets of Type 1 diabetes patients.

This clonotype was obtained from a man younger than 45 with type 1 diabetes. The chain joins TRBV29-1 to TRBJ2-4; no clear D. Material for sequencing was naive CD4+ T cells from blood. Written as DNA, the CDR3 is TGCAGCGTTGAAGGCATAGCCAAAAACATTCAGTACTTC. Translating it yields CSVEGIAKNIQYF.